A selection of T cell receptor beta chains follows, all from one sample in a study of blood T cells in healthy people across ages. TCRdb used MiXCR to reprocess the 5' RACE reads, holding one entry per CDR3 protein. The table records 780,000 or so distinct CDR3 sequences, 50% to 65% of them present only once. The material sequenced was blood. These receptors were obtained from a man older than 75 in good health. Both conserved end residues are part of each CDR3. A D gene is named only where the DNA matches it firmly. The size field is filled for only some rows; it gives once, few, many or a size class.

clone_size j_call d_call v_call cdr3_aa cdr3_nt
once TRBJ1-5 TRBD1 TRBV20-1 CSASRDRGEYVNQPQHF TGCAGTGCTAGCCGGGACAGGGGAGAGTATGTCAATCAGCCCCAGCATTTT
many TRBJ2-7 NA TRBV29-1 CSVEKGIGEQYF TGCAGCGTTGAAAAAGGAATCGGCGAGCAGTACTTC
few TRBJ2-3 TRBD2 TRBV5-1 CASSPGLADIRYAYF TGCGCCAGCAGCCCGGGACTAGCGGACATCAGATACGCGTATTTT
few TRBJ2-6 NA TRBV7-9 CASSLTGRGSGANVLTF TGTGCCAGCAGCTTAACAGGACGGGGGTCTGGGGCCAACGTCCTGACTTTC
few TRBJ2-5 TRBD1 TRBV7-2 CASSVRDREREQYF TGTGCCAGCAGCGTAAGGGACAGGGAAAGAGAGCAGTACTTC
NA TRBJ1-1 NA TRBV6-1 CATKSSIDTEAFF TGTGCCACCAAGTCTAGCATAGACACTGAAGCTTTCTTT
NA TRBJ2-1 NA TRBV10-2 CASSARGQYEQFF TGCGCCAGCAGTGCCCGCGGACAGTACGAGCAGTTCTTC
NA TRBJ1-2 NA TRBV12-3/TRBV12-4 CASSAGEASGTDGYTF TGTGCCAGCAGCGCTGGTGAGGCATCAGGGACGGATGGCTACACCTTC
NA TRBJ2-2 NA TRBV3-1 CASSQGPGSGELFF TGTGCCAGCAGCCAAGGGCCCGGTTCCGGGGAGCTGTTTTTT
few TRBJ2-7 NA TRBV12-3/TRBV12-4 CASARNAAYEQYF TGTGCCAGCGCCCGGAACGCTGCCTACGAGCAGTACTTC
NA TRBJ2-2 TRBD2 TRBV4-2 CASSQLPTSGANTGELFF TGTGCCAGCAGTCAACTCCCGACTAGCGGGGCGAACACCGGGGAGCTGTTTTTT
few TRBJ2-7 NA TRBV20-1 CSAVPAGGRLGEQYF TGCAGTGCTGTCCCCGCAGGGGGGAGATTGGGCGAGCAGTACTTC
few TRBJ2-3 NA TRBV5-1 CASSLRDAGTDTQYF TGCGCCAGCAGCCTCCGGGACGCCGGCACAGATACGCAGTATTTT
NA TRBJ2-7 NA TRBV6-5 CASSFIGTDPYEQYF TGTGCCAGCAGTTTCATCGGGACGGACCCCTACGAGCAGTACTTC
NA TRBJ1-2 TRBD1 TRBV12-3/TRBV12-4 CASSSTGARGYTF TGTGCCAGCAGCTCAACAGGGGCACGGGGCTACACCTTC
few TRBJ1-5 NA TRBV12-3/TRBV12-4 CASSLGPQSNQPQHF TGTGCCAGCAGTTTGGGCCCTCAGAGCAATCAGCCCCAGCATTTT